One sample yielded the 25 T cell receptor beta chains listed below, sequenced in a study of Ad26.COV2.S vaccination and SARS-CoV-2 variants. Noted treatment: about 20 received Ad26.COV2.S at low or high dose, single or two shots; 5 received placebo; per-sample allocation not given. Sampling occurred on day 63 after the first vaccine or placebo injection. Sequencing used immunoSEQ multiplex PCR; TCRdb keeps in-frame clones, though not all of them. The data show around 340,000 clones, around 88% seen once. Here the sequenced sample was peripheral blood, taken in a trial of Ad26.COV2.S vaccine versus placebo. The receptors here all came from a person aged 18-65 years who received the Ad26.COV2.S COVID-19 vaccine or a placebo.

The V gene is TRBV13, the J gene TRBJ2-7; D not resolved. Germline CDR1 reads PRHDT; CDR2 reads FYEKMQ (reference sequence). This CDR3 contains 13 residues. Trimming removed 0 bases at V and 2 bases at J, with 5 bases between. The CDR3 is CASSLGATYEQYF. CDR3 bases: TGTGCCAGCAGCTTAGGGGCGACCTACGAGCAGTACTTC. Drawing the rest from reference TRBV13 and TRBJ2-7, the complete variable domain is AAGVIQSPRHLIKEKRETATLKCYPIPRHDTVYWYQQGPGQDPQFLISFYEKMQSDKGSIPDRFSAQQFSDYHSELNMSSLELGDSALYFCASSLGATYEQYFGPGTRLTVT.

CDR3 coding DNA: TGCGCCAGCAGCTACTCCGGGACAGGGGCTGCCGAGCAGTACTTC. Translation: CASSYSGTGAAEQYF. The chain joins TRBV5-1 to TRBJ2-7, with 10 bases lining up with TRBD1. Germline V lookup: CDR1 SGHRS, CDR2 YFSETQ. V lost 3 bases, J lost 6 bases, and 9 bases stayed unmatched. This CDR3 contains 15 residues.

The chain combines TRBV5-1 with TRBJ2-7; 7 bases align to TRBD2. Germline V gene lookup returns CDR1 SGHRS and CDR2 YFSETQ. The CDR3 spans 16 residues. The trim removed 0 bases at V and 2 bases at J, leaving 8 bases unmatched. This CDR3 is CASSLEGSGTAYEQYF. CDR3 DNA: TGCGCCAGCAGCTTGGAGGGCAGCGGGACCGCCTACGAGCAGTACTTC.

The chain links TRBV27 to TRBJ2-7; 9 bases match TRBD2. CDR3 length equals 13 residues. V dropped 9 bases and J dropped 0; count of bases not matched to a gene: 3. Germline assignment: CDR1 MNHEY and CDR2 SMNVEV (reference sequence). The CDR3 DNA sequence: TGTGCCAGTAAGCGGGAGGACTCCTACGAGCAGTACTTC. Translating gives CASKREDSYEQYF.

This clone came up once. The chain joins TRBV29-1 to TRBJ1-1, with TRBD1 matching 7 bases. V dropped 2 bases and J dropped 8; count of bases not matched to a gene: 5. CDR1 SQVTM and CDR2 ANQGSEA come from the germline V gene. This CDR3 region has 12 residues. The CDR3 reads CSVESWDSEAFF. For the CDR3, the DNA is TGCAGCGTTGAATCTTGGGACAGCGAAGCTTTCTTT. Complete variable domain (other parts from reference TRBV29-1 and TRBJ1-1): SAVISQKPSRDICQRGTSLTIQCQVDSQVTMMFWYRQQPGQSLTLIATANQGSEATYESGFVIDKFPISRPNLTFSTLTVSNMSPEDSSIYLCSVESWDSEAFFGQGTRLTVV.

The chain uses TRBV7-2 and TRBJ1-2; a possible D gene is TRBD1 (6 bases). V lost 10 bases to trimming and J lost 6 bases, with 15 bases between them. The CDR3 contains 12 residues. CDR1 and CDR2 from the germline V gene are SGHTA and FQGNSA. The CDR3 region has the DNA TGTGCCATCTCGCGGGGGGGGCATGGCTACACCTTC. Translation: CAISRGGHGYTF.

The genes are TRBV19 and TRBJ1-1; 10 bases match TRBD1. The germline gives CDR1 LNHDA, CDR2 SQIVND (reference sequence). The V gene end was trimmed by 4 bases and the J gene end by 9 bases; junction bases not matched to a gene: 2. The length of the CDR3 is 12 residues. CDR3 protein: CASSTDRGQAFF. The CDR3 nucleotides read TGTGCCAGTAGTACTGACAGGGGGCAAGCTTTCTTT.

The V gene is TRBV28, the J gene TRBJ1-5, with D tentatively TRBD1 (5 bases). The CDR3 sequence is 15 residues long. Germline-derived CDR1 and CDR2 are MDHEN and SYDVKM. Deletions cut 6 bases from V and 5 bases from J, with 17 bases between. The CDR3 DNA is TGTGCCAGCAGCCGGAGTCCAGGGAACTATCAGCCCCAGCATTTT. Translating gives CASSRSPGNYQPQHF.

The chain combines TRBV4-3 with TRBJ1-4; D perhaps matches TRBD1 (6 bases). The CDR3 covers 16 residues. Looked up from germline, CDR1 is LGHNA and CDR2 is YSLEER. Trimming left V 0 bases short and J 8 bases short, with 16 bases between. The CDR3 region is CASSQDFGAGAEKLFF. In nucleotides, the CDR3 is TGCGCCAGCAGCCAAGATTTTGGGGCGGGGGCGGAAAAACTGTTTTTT.

The chain joins TRBV4-1 to TRBJ2-7; 7 bases are a match to TRBD2. This CDR3 is built from 15 residues. Unmatched junction bases numbered 13, after V lost 5 bases and J lost 6 bases. Germline lookup yields CDR1 MGHRA and CDR2 YSYEKL. The CDR3 loop reads CASSSLTSEVFEQYF. Here the CDR3 DNA reads TGCGCCAGCAGCTCCCTCACTAGCGAGGTTTTCGAGCAGTACTTC.

The rearrangement joins TRBV27 to TRBJ2-7; D may be TRBD1 (5 bases). Germline values: CDR1 MNHEY, CDR2 SMNVEV (reference sequence). The CDR3 runs to 14 residues. Trimming removed 1 base from V and 2 bases from J, with 9 bases in between. CDR3 sequence reads: CASSLYQGTYEQYF. The CDR3 DNA reads as TGTGCCAGCAGTTTATACCAGGGTACCTACGAGCAGTACTTC.

This clone was recorded a few times. The chain joins TRBV19 to TRBJ2-2; 7 bases map to TRBD1. Germline-derived CDR1 and CDR2 are LNHDA and SQIVND (reference sequence). This CDR3 is 15 amino acids long. The trim removed 4 bases at V and 3 bases at J, leaving 5 bases unmatched. The CDR3 loop is CASSKLGQHTGELFF. CDR3 nucleotides: TGTGCCAGTAGTAAGTTGGGACAGCACACCGGGGAGCTGTTTTTT.

The chain couples TRBV7-9 to TRBJ2-1; unclear D gene. Germline V gene lookup returns CDR1 SEHNR and CDR2 FQNEAQ (reference sequence). This CDR3 contains 13 residues. The V end lost 5 bases, the J end lost 2 bases, and 7 bases lay between the germline ends. The CDR3 nucleotides are TGTGCCAGCAGCCGACCACCCTACAATGAGCAGTTCTTC. It yields the protein CASSRPPYNEQFF.

The count of this clone is one. J is TRBJ1-1 and V is TRBV2; maybe TRBD1 (5 bases). Germline values: CDR1 SNHLY, CDR2 FYNNEI. This CDR3 contains 14 residues. V was clipped by 0 bases and J by 5 bases, with 10 bases between them. CDR3 nucleotide sequence: TGTGCCAGCAGTGAAGCCCCAGGGAGGACTGAAGCTTTCTTT. Translating it yields CASSEAPGRTEAFF.

V usage is TRBV10-3 and J usage is TRBJ1-2; no definite D call. The ends were cut back, 0 bases at V and 4 bases at J, with 9 bases in the middle. CDR3 length equals 14 residues. Germline V CDR1 and CDR2: ENHRY, SYGVKD. For the CDR3, the DNA is TGTGCCATCAGTGAGTCGTTGAGCGGCTATGGCTACACCTTC. This codes for CAISESLSGYGYTF.

J is TRBJ2-1 and V is TRBV19; 13 bases fit TRBD2. The germline V gene encodes CDR1 LNHDA and CDR2 SQIVND (reference sequence). There are 14 residues in the CDR3. The V segment lost 6 bases and the J segment 10 bases; nucleotides outside the gene matches: 6. This chain's CDR3 is CASRPPGLAGEQFF. The CDR3 bases are TGTGCCAGTAGGCCCCCGGGACTAGCGGGGGAGCAGTTCTTC.

The chain uses TRBV18 and TRBJ2-1; D is unclear. Germline V lookup: CDR1 KGHSH, CDR2 LQKENI. V was trimmed by 0 bases and J by 10 bases, leaving 13 bases between them. The CDR3 has 14 amino acids. In DNA form, the CDR3 reads TGTGCCAGCTCACCACCACCCGAAATCGGAGAGCAGTTCTTC. It is translated as CASSPPPEIGEQFF.

This clone has only one observation. The genes are TRBV10-3 and TRBJ2-1; 7 bases map to TRBD2. Germline V lookup: CDR1 ENHRY, CDR2 SYGVKD. The CDR3 contains 13 residues. V was clipped by 6 bases and J by 8 bases; unmatched bases: 7. CDR3 in DNA: TGTGCCATCAGGGCGGGAGTTGTTGATGAGCAGTTCTTC. This gives the protein CAIRAGVVDEQFF.

This clone was seen just once. The chain links TRBV9 to TRBJ2-3; D tentatively fits TRBD1 or TRBD2 (7 bases each). Deletions cut 2 bases from V and 3 bases from J, with 19 bases between. Per germline, CDR1 SGDLS and CDR2 YYNGEE. The CDR3 sequence is 17 residues long. The CDR3 bases are TGTGCCAGCAGCGTTGCAGGGGGAGGGTCCGCAACAGATACGCAGTATTTT. This encodes CASSVAGGGSATDTQYF.

The chain links TRBV7-8 to TRBJ1-2; possibly TRBD1 for D (5 bases). The V gene's germline CDR1 is SGHVS and CDR2 FQNEAQ. The CDR3 consists of 13 residues. V gave up 5 bases and J gave up 8 bases, with 15 bases separating them. CDR3 sequence reads: CASSPRTRGGYTF. CDR3 DNA sequence: TGTGCCAGCAGCCCCCGGACAAGGGGCGGCTACACCTTC.

Here the CDR3 reads CASSIDLGDSYEQYF. CDR3 in DNA: TGTGCCAGTAGTATAGATCTCGGGGACTCCTACGAGCAGTACTTC. V usage is TRBV19 and J usage is TRBJ2-7; TRBD2 is a possible D gene (5 bases). The CDR3 runs to 15 residues. CDR1 is LNHDA, CDR2 SQIVND, per germline (reference sequence). The V end was cut by 0 bases, the J end by 0 bases, with 9 bases between.

The chain has TRBV7-2 and TRBJ1-4; D possibly corresponds to TRBD1 (5 bases). The CDR3 runs 15 residues. Trimming cost V 2 bases and J 8 bases, with 15 bases left between them. Germline V lookup: CDR1 SGHTA, CDR2 FQGNSA. Here the CDR3 DNA reads TGTGCCAGCAGCTTATTCGCCGGGGCAGGGGAAAAACTGTTTTTT. Its translation is CASSLFAGAGEKLFF.

The rearrangement uses TRBV2 and TRBJ2-4; 9 bases align to TRBD2. The length of the CDR3 is 17 residues. The V and J ends lost 3 bases and 0 bases, in that order; junction bases with no gene match: 6. The germline V gene has CDR1 SNHLY and CDR2 FYNNEI. The CDR3 spells CASSDRASGIAKNIQYF. In DNA, the CDR3 is TGTGCCAGCAGTGATCGAGCTAGCGGGATAGCCAAAAACATTCAGTACTTC.

This clone was recorded once. The junction departs from the called germline gene at one end, perhaps through a read error. V usage is TRBV14 and J usage is TRBJ2-7, with TRBD1 matching over 10 bases. Germline values: CDR1 SGHDN, CDR2 FVKESK. The CDR3 sequence is 15 residues long. The CDR3 here is CASSHSGTGAASGTF. Here the CDR3 DNA reads TGTGCCAGCAGCCACTCCGGGACAGGGGCGGCTAGCGGAACCTTC.

The genes are TRBV7-2 and TRBJ2-3; TRBD1 might be the D (5 bases). Per germline, CDR1 SGHTA and CDR2 FQGNSA. The length of the CDR3 is 17 residues. The V end was cut by 4 bases, the J end by 2 bases, with 19 bases between. The chain's CDR3 is CASSSISGIAVTDTQYF. In DNA form, the CDR3 reads TGTGCCAGCAGCTCCATATCAGGGATCGCCGTCACAGATACGCAGTATTTT. Together with reference TRBV7-2 and TRBJ2-3, the CDR3 gives the full variable domain: GAGVSQSPSNKVTEKGKDVELRCDPISGHTALYWYRQSLGQGLEFLIYFQGNSAPDKSGLPSDRFSAERTGGSVSTLTIQRTQQEDSAVYLCASSSISGIAVTDTQYFGPGTRLTVL.